A selection of T cell receptor beta chains follows, all from one sample in a study of PD-L1 blockade in urothelial cancer. Repertoires were generated with immunoSEQ multiplex PCR, while TCRdb's copy carries only in-frame clones and drops some. The data show 60,000 or so clones, about four fifths seen once. Sequencing was performed on PBMCs, taken around atezolizumab (anti-PD-L1) treatment. The receptors originated from a man aged 65 to 85 with urothelial cancer. The CDR3 runs from the conserved cysteine through the conserved F or W. The D gene is left open where the match is weak. Clone size is not always given. Where it is, it says once, few, many or a class for expanded clones.

TRBV6-4	few	NA	TRBJ2-2	CASSDSRQGYTGELFF	TGTGCCAGCAGTGACTCTCGTCAGGGTTACACCGGGGAGCTGTTTTTT
TRBV19	NA	TRBD2	TRBJ2-3	CASSILAGGRTQYF	TGTGCCAGTAGTATACTAGCGGGAGGACGTACGCAGTATTTT
TRBV6-5	NA	TRBD2	TRBJ2-5	CASRRAGVETQYF	TGTGCCAGCAGACGAGCGGGAGTAGAGACCCAGTACTTC
TRBV2	few	TRBD2	TRBJ2-3	CASHRTSGSTDTQYF	TGTGCCAGCCACCGGACTAGCGGCAGCACAGATACGCAGTATTTT
TRBV7-6	NA	NA	TRBJ1-5	CASSPWGDQPQHF	TGTGCCAGCAGCCCGTGGGGGGATCAGCCCCAGCATTTT
TRBV9	NA	TRBD2	TRBJ2-1	CASSVDGGRYNEQFF	TGTGCCAGCAGCGTAGATGGCGGGAGATACAATGAGCAGTTCTTC
TRBV4-1	NA	NA	TRBJ1-5	CASSRGGLAYQPQHF	TGCGCCAGCAGCCGGGGGGGGTTAGCATATCAGCCCCAGCATTTT
TRBV7-8	NA	TRBD2	TRBJ2-5	CASSLSLTAGVETQYF	TGTGCCAGCAGCTTATCCCTTACGGCGGGAGTGGAGACCCAGTACTTC
TRBV2	NA	TRBD2	TRBJ2-3	CASSPIAGTDTQYF	TGTGCCAGCAGCCCCATAGCGGGAACAGATACGCAGTATTTT
TRBV6-1	NA	TRBD2	TRBJ2-7	CASSPGLAEGEQYF	TGTGCCAGCAGTCCGGGACTAGCGGAAGGCGAGCAGTACTTC
TRBV5-8	NA	TRBD1	TRBJ1-4	CASSFRQGVANEKLFF	TGTGCCAGCAGCTTCCGCCAGGGGGTGGCTAATGAAAAACTGTTTTTT
TRBV5-4	NA	TRBD1	TRBJ2-7	CASSPGGGPRGLYEQYF	TGTGCCAGCAGCCCCGGGGGTGGGCCCAGGGGGCTGTACGAGCAGTACTTC
TRBV7-2	once	NA	TRBJ2-4	CASSLLVGALAKNIQYF	TGTGCCAGCAGCTTACTAGTGGGGGCCCTAGCCAAAAACATTCAGTACTTC
TRBV11-3	NA	NA	TRBJ2-1	CASSLGSSPHNEQFF	TGTGCCAGCAGCTTAGGTTCTAGCCCACACAATGAGCAGTTCTTC
TRBV2	NA	NA	TRBJ1-2	CASSARGGTGYTF	TGTGCCAGCAGTGCCCGTGGGGGGACTGGCTACACCTTC
TRBV27	NA	NA	TRBJ2-7	CASSPDWSYEQYF	TGTGCCAGCAGCCCAGACTGGTCCTACGAGCAGTACTTC
TRBV28	NA	TRBD1	TRBJ2-7	CASSLGQFYEQYF	TGTGCCAGCAGTTTGGGACAGTTCTACGAGCAGTACTTC
TRBV19	NA	NA	TRBJ1-1	CASRARQPNTEAFF	TGTGCCAGTAGGGCCAGGCAGCCGAACACTGAAGCTTTCTTT
TRBV11-2	once	NA	TRBJ2-7	CASSLGYSYEQYF	TGTGCCAGCAGCTTAGGCTACTCCTACGAGCAGTACTTC
TRBV7-2	NA	NA	TRBJ1-1	CASTLQGNTEAFF	TGTGCCAGCACCCTACAGGGAAACACTGAAGCTTTCTTT
TRBV9	NA	TRBD1	TRBJ2-2	CASSVGAGGSNTGELFF	TGTGCCAGCAGCGTCGGGGCAGGGGGTTCGAACACCGGGGAGCTGTTTTTT
TRBV2	NA	NA	TRBJ1-1	CASSGVRGGTEAFF	TGTGCCAGCAGCGGCGTAAGGGGTGGGACTGAAGCTTTCTTT
TRBV5-6	NA	TRBD2	TRBJ2-3	CASSGGGTQYF	TGTGCCAGCAGCGGGGGAGGGACGCAGTATTTT
TRBV28	once	NA	TRBJ2-7	CASTVSSYEQYF	TGTGCCAGCACGGTTAGTTCCTACGAGCAGTACTTC
TRBV7-2	NA	TRBD1	TRBJ1-2	CASSLATLGQGGGYTF	TGTGCCAGCAGCTTAGCCACCCTGGGACAGGGAGGAGGCTACACCTTC
TRBV4-2	once	TRBD1	TRBJ1-3	CASSQDGRGLRNTIYF	TGTGCCAGCAGCCAAGATGGCAGGGGGTTACGAAACACCATATATTTT
TRBV7-9	NA	NA	TRBJ1-4	CASSLAIPDEKLFF	TGTGCCAGCAGCTTAGCGATCCCGGATGAAAAACTGTTTTTT
TRBV5-4	NA	NA	TRBJ1-2	CASSSSAGGSSYGYTF	TGTGCCAGCAGCTCGTCCGCCGGGGGAAGTAGCTATGGCTACACCTTC
TRBV2	few	NA	TRBJ1-1	CASREGLGYTEAFF	TGTGCCAGCAGAGAGGGATTGGGGTACACTGAAGCTTTCTTT
TRBV25-1	NA	NA	TRBJ1-1	CASSADYIRARNTEAFF	TGTGCCAGCAGTGCCGACTACATTAGGGCCAGGAACACTGAAGCTTTCTTT
TRBV19	NA	NA	TRBJ1-5	CASSSGENQPQHF	TGTGCCAGTAGCTCCGGAGAGAATCAGCCCCAGCATTTT
TRBV5-8	NA	NA	TRBJ1-1	CASSYYTEAFF	TGTGCCAGCAGCTACTACACTGAAGCTTTCTTT
TRBV7-9	NA	TRBD1	TRBJ1-2	CASSLLAADRDYTF	TGTGCCAGCAGCTTATTGGCCGCGGACAGGGACTACACCTTC
TRBV6-1	NA	NA	TRBJ1-2	CASSEIGPYGYTF	TGTGCCAGCAGTGAAATCGGTCCATATGGCTACACCTTC
TRBV27	NA	TRBD2	TRBJ2-7	CASSNYGRLAGKNEQYF	TGTGCCAGCAGCAACTACGGGAGACTAGCGGGAAAAAACGAGCAGTACTTC
TRBV9	NA	NA	TRBJ1-5	CASSVDGQINQPQHF	TGTGCCAGCAGCGTAGATGGGCAGATTAATCAGCCCCAGCATTTT
TRBV5-6	NA	NA	TRBJ2-7	CASRLTGGSYEQYF	TGTGCCAGCAGGTTGACAGGCGGATCCTACGAGCAGTACTTC
TRBV19	NA	NA	TRBJ1-5	CASSPRGTGQPQHF	TGTGCCAGTAGTCCAAGGGGAACAGGTCAGCCCCAGCATTTT
TRBV7-2	NA	NA	TRBJ1-3	CASSVGGGNTIYF	TGTGCCAGCAGCGTAGGCGGTGGAAACACCATATATTTT
TRBV11-3	NA	NA	TRBJ2-1	CASSGGVYNEQFF	TGTGCCAGCAGTGGCGGAGTCTACAATGAGCAGTTCTTC
TRBV18	NA	NA	TRBJ2-3	CASSTGQRATDTQYF	TGTGCCAGCTCAACCGGACAGAGGGCCACAGATACGCAGTATTTT
TRBV29-1	NA	TRBD2	TRBJ2-1	CSVGGVAGLNEQFF	TGCAGCGTTGGGGGAGTAGCGGGGTTAAATGAGCAGTTCTTC